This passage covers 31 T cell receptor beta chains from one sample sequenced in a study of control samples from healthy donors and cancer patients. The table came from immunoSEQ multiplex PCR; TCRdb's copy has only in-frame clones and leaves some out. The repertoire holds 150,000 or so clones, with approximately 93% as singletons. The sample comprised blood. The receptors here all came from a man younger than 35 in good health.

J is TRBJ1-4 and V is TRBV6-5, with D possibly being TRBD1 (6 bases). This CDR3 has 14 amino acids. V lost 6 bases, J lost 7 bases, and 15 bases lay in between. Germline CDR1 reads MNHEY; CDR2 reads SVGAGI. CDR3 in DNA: TGTGCCAGCAGCACGACAGGCGACGGTGAAAAACTGTTTTTT. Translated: CASSTTGDGEKLFF.

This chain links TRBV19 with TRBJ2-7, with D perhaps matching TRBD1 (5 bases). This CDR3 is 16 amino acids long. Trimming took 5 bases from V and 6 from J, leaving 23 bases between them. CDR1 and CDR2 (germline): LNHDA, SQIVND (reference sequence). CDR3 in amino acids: CASSFGWGQGMAEQYF. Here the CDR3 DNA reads TGTGCCAGTAGTTTTGGTTGGGGTCAGGGAATGGCCGAGCAGTACTTC.

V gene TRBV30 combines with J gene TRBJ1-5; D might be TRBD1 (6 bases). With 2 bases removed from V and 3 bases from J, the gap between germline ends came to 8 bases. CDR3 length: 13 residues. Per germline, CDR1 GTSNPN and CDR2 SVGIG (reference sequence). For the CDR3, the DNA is TGTGCCTGGAGTCCAGGGGACAATCAGCCCCAGCATTTT. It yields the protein CAWSPGDNQPQHF.

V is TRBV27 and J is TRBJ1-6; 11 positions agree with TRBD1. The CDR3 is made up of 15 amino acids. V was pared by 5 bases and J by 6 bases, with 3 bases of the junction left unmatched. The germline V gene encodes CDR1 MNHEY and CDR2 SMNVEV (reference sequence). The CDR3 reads CASSHGTGGNSPLHF. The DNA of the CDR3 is TGTGCCAGCAGTCACGGGACAGGGGGTAATTCACCCCTCCACTTT.

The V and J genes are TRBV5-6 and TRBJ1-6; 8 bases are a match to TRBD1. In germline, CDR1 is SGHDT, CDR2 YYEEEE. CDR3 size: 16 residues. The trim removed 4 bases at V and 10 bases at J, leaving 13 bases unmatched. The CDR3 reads CASSPTTGDSDSPLHF. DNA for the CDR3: TGTGCCAGCAGCCCCACGACAGGGGATTCCGACTCACCCCTCCACTTT.

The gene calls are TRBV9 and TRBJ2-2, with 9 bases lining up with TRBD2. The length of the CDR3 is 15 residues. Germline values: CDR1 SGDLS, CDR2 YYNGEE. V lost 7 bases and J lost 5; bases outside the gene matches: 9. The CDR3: CASSIAGVETGELFF. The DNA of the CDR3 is TGTGCCAGCTCGATAGCGGGAGTGGAGACCGGGGAGCTGTTTTTT.

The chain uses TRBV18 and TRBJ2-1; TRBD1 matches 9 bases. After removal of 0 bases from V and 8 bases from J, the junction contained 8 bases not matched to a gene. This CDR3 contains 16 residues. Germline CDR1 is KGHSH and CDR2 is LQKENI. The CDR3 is CASSPPEGQGRDEQFF. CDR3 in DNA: TGTGCCAGCTCACCACCGGAGGGACAGGGTCGGGATGAGCAGTTCTTC. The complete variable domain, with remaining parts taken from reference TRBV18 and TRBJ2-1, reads NAGVMQNPRHLVRRRGQEARLRCSPMKGHSHVYWYRQLPEEGLKFMVYLQKENIIDESGMPKERFSAEFPKEGPSILRIQQVVRGDSAAYFCASSPPEGQGRDEQFFGPGTRLTVL.

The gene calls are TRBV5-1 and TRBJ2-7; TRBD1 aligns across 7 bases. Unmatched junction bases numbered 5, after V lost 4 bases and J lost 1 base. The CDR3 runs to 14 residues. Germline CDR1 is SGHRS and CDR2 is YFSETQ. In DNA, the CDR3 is TGCGCCAGCAGCAACCGACAGGGATCCTACGAGCAGTACTTC. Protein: CASSNRQGSYEQYF.

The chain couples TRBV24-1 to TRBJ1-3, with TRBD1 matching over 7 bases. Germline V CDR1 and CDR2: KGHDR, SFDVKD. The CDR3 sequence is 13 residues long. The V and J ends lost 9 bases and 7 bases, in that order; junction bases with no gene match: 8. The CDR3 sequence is CATERWTGNTIYF. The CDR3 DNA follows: TGTGCCACCGAAAGATGGACAGGCAACACCATATATTTT.

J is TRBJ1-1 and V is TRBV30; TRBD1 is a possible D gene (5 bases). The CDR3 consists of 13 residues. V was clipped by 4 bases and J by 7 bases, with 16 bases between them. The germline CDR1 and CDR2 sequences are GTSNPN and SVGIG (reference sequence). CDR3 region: CAWTSDRLLEAFF. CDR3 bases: TGTGCCTGGACCTCAGACAGACTGCTTGAAGCTTTCTTT. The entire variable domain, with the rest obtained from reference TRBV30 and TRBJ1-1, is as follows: SQTIHQWPATLVQPVGSPLSLECTVEGTSNPNLYWYRQAAGRGLQLLFYSVGIGQISSEVPQNLSASRPQDRQFILSSKKLLLSDSGFYLCAWTSDRLLEAFFGQGTRLTVV.

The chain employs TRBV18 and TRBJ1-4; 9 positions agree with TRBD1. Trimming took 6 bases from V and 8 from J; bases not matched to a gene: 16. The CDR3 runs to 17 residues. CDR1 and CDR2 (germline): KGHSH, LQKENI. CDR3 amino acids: CASSPGTGSRNLEKLFF. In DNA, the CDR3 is TGTGCCAGCTCGCCCGGGACAGGGTCACGCAACTTAGAAAAACTGTTTTTT. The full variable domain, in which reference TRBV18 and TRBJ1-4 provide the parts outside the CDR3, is NAGVMQNPRHLVRRRGQEARLRCSPMKGHSHVYWYRQLPEEGLKFMVYLQKENIIDESGMPKERFSAEFPKEGPSILRIQQVVRGDSAAYFCASSPGTGSRNLEKLFFGSGTQLSVL.

The CDR3 DNA is TGCGCCAGCAGCTTTTTAGGACTTCAAACTGGAAACACCATATATTTT. This sequence encodes CASSFLGLQTGNTIYF. This chain uses TRBV5-1 with TRBJ1-3; D is ambiguous. The V end was cut by 2 bases, the J end by 2 bases, with 14 bases between. This CDR3 comprises 16 residues. The germline CDR1 and CDR2 sequences are SGHRS and YFSETQ.

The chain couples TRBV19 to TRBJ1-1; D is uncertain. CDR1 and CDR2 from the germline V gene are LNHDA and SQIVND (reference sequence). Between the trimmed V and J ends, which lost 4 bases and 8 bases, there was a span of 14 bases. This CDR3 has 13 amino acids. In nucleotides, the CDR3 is TGTGCCAGTAGTACAACCCACACAAGAGAAGCTTTCTTT. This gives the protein CASSTTHTREAFF.

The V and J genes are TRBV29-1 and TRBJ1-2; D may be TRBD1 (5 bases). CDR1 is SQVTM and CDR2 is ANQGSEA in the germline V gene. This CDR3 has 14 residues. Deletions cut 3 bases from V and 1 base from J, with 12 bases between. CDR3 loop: CSVDPTGLNYGYTF. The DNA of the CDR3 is TGCAGCGTTGACCCGACGGGACTTAACTATGGCTACACCTTC.

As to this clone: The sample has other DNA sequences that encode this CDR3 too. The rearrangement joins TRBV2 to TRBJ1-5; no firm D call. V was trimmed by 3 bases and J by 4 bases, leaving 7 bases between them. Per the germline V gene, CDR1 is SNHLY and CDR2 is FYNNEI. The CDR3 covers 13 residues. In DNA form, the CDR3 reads TGTGCCAGCAGTGATGGGAGGAATCAGCCCCAGCATTTT. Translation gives CASSDGRNQPQHF.

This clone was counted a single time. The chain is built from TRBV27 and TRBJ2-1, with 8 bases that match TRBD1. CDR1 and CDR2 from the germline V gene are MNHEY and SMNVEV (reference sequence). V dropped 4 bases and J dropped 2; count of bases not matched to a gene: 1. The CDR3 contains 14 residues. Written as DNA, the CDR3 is TGTGCCAGCAGTTGGACAGGGACCTACAATGAGCAGTTCTTC. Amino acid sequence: CASSWTGTYNEQFF.

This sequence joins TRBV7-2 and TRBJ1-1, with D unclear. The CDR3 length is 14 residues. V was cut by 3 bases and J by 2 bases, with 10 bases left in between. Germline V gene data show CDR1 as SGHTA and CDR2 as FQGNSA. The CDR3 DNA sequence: TGTGCCAGCAGCTTCCCGGGGAGTAACACTGAAGCTTTCTTT. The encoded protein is CASSFPGSNTEAFF. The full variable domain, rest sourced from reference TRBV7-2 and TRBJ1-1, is GAGVSQSPSNKVTEKGKDVELRCDPISGHTALYWYRQSLGQGLEFLIYFQGNSAPDKSGLPSDRFSAERTGGSVSTLTIQRTQQEDSAVYLCASSFPGSNTEAFFGQGTRLTVV.

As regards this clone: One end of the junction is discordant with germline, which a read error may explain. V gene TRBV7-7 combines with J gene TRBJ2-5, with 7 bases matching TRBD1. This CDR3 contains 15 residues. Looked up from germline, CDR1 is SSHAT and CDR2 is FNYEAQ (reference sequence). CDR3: CASSLLRGTQETQYF. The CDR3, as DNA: TGTGCTAGCAGCTTACTCAGGGGGACCCAAGAGACCCAGTACTTC.

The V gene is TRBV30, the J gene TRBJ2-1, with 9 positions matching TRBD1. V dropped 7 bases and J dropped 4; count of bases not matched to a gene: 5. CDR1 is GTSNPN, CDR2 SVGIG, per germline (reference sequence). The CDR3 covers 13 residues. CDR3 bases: TGTGCCTTGGGACAGGGATTTTACAATGAGCAGTTCTTC. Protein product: CALGQGFYNEQFF.

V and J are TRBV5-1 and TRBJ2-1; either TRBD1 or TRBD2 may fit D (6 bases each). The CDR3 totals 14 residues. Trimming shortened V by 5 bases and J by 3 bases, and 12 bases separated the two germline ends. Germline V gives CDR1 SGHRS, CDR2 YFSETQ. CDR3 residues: CASRRDTDYNEQFF. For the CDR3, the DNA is TGCGCCAGCAGGCGGGACACCGACTACAATGAGCAGTTCTTC.

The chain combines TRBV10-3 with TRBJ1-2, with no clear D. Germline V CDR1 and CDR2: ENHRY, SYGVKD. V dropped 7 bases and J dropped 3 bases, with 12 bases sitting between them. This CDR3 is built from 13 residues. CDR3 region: CAIKGSGHYGYTF. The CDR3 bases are TGTGCCATCAAAGGGTCTGGGCACTATGGCTACACCTTC.

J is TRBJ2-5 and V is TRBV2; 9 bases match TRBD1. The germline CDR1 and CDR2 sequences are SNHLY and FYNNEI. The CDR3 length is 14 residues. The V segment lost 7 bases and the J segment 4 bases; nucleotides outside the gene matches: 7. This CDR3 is CASKERGQGETQYF. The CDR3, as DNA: TGTGCCAGCAAAGAGCGGGGACAGGGAGAGACCCAGTACTTC.

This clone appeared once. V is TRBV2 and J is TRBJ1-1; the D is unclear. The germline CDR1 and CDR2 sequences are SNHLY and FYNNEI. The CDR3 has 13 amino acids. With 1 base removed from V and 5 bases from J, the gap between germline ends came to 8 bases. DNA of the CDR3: TGTGCCAGCAGTGAAGGAGGTAGGACTGAAGCTTTCTTT. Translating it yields CASSEGGRTEAFF.

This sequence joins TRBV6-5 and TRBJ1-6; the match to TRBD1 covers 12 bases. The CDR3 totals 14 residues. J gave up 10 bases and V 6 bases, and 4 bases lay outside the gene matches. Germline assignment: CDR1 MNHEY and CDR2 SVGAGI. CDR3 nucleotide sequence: TGTGCCAGCAGCATCGGGACAGGGGGCTCACCCCTCCACTTT. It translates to CASSIGTGGSPLHF.

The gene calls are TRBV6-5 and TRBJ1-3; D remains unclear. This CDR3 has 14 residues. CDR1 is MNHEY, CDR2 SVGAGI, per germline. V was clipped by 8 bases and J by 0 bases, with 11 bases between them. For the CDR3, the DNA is TGTGCCAGCGGGCTGGGGAGCTCTGGAAACACCATATATTTT. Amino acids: CASGLGSSGNTIYF.

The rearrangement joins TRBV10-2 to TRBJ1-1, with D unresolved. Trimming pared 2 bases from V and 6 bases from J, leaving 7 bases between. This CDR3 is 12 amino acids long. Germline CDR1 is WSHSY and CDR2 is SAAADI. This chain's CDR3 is CASSEGEAEAFF. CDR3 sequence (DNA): TGCGCCAGCAGTGAGGGGGAGGCTGAAGCTTTCTTT.

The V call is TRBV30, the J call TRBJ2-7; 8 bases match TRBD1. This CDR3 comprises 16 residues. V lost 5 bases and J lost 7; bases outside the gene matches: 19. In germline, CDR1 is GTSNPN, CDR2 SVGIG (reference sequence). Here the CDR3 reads CAWGSTTGAVSGEQYF. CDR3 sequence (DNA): TGTGCCTGGGGAAGTACGACAGGGGCCGTCTCGGGGGAGCAGTACTTC.

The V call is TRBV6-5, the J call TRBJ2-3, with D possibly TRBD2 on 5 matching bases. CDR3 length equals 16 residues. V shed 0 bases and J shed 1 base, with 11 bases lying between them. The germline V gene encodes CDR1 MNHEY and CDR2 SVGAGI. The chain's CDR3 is CASSYSWLARTDTQYF. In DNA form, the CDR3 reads TGTGCCAGCAGTTACTCGTGGCTAGCCCGCACAGATACGCAGTATTTT.

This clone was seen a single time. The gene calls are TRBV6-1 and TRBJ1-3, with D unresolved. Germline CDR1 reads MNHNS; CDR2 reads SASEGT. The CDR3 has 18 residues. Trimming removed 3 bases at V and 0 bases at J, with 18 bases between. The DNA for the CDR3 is TGTGCCAGCAGTGAGTCAATCGGGCAAGGCTTCTCTGGAAACACCATATATTTT. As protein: CASSESIGQGFSGNTIYF.

CDR3 sequence reads: CASSSLAGGPHEQFF. Written as DNA, the CDR3 is TGTGCCAGCAGCTCATTAGCGGGGGGGCCGCATGAGCAGTTCTTC. V is TRBV7-2 and J is TRBJ2-1, with TRBD2 matching over 11 bases. In germline, CDR1 is SGHTA, CDR2 FQGNSA. This CDR3 is built from 15 residues. With V trimmed by 4 bases and J by 8 bases, 7 bases remained unmatched.

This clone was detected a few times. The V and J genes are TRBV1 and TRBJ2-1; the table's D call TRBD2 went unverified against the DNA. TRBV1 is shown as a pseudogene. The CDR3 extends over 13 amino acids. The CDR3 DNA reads TGCACCAGCAGCCAAGTTGGAGGGAGCGAGCAGTTCTTC. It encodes CTSSQVGGSEQFF.